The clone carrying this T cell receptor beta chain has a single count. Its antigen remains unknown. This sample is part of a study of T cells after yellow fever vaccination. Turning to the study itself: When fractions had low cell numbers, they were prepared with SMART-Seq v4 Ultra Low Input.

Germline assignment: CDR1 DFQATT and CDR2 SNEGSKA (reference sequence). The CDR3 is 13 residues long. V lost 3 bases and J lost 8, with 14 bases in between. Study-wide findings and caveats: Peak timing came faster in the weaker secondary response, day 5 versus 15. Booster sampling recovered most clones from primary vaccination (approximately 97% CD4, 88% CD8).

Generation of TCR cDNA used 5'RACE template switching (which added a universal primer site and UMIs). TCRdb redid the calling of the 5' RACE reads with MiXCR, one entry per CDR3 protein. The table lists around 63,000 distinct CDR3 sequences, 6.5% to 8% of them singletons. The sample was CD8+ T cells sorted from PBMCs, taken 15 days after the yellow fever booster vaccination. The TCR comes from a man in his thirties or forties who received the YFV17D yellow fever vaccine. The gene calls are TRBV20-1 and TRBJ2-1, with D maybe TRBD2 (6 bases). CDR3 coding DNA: TGCAGTGCTAGGGGGGACTCCGTCGATGAGCAGTTCTTC. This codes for CSARGDSVDEQFF.